This T cell receptor (beta chain) was captured by sequencing in a study of blood T cell repertoires in COVID-19. Using immunoSEQ multiplex PCR, the repertoire was profiled, and TCRdb retains in-frame clones only, with some absent. The table records about 190,000 clones, approximately 92% of them present only once. CDR3 size: 13 residues. Germline CDR1 is SGHRS and CDR2 is YFSETQ. Germline trimming cut 4 bases from V and 6 bases from J; bases unmatched to any gene: 3. Material for sequencing was peripheral blood. The V call is TRBV5-1, the J call TRBJ2-2; 7 positions match TRBD1. The clonotype was recovered from a man aged 50 to 60 with acute or convalescent COVID-19. The chain's CDR3 is CASSEQGSGELFF. The CDR3 nucleotides read TGCGCCAGCAGCGAACAGGGGTCCGGGGAGCTGTTTTTT.